One and the same sample provided the 14 T cell receptor beta chains below, sequenced in a study of blood T cell repertoires in COVID-19. Here immunoSEQ multiplex PCR was the method, and the copy in TCRdb shows in-frame clones only, minus some. The table has more than 300,000 clones, 90% seen once. The sequencing sample was made of PBMCs or T cells enriched from blood (not recorded which). The source is a woman aged 25 to 39 who had been exposed to COVID-19.

The rearrangement joins TRBV9 to TRBJ2-3, with 10 bases aligning to TRBD2. CDR1 SGDLS and CDR2 YYNGEE come from the germline V gene. V was clipped by 3 bases and J by 8 bases; unmatched bases: 12. The CDR3 totals 16 residues. The CDR3 sequence: CASSAGKRGGLVTQYF. The CDR3 DNA is TGTGCCAGCAGCGCAGGGAAGCGGGGGGGCCTGGTTACGCAGTATTTT.

V and J are TRBV5-1 and TRBJ2-7; TRBD1 matches at 12 bases. Germline-derived CDR1 and CDR2 are SGHRS and YFSETQ. The CDR3 length is 15 residues. Trimming cost V 4 bases and J 2 bases; bases outside gene matches: 4. The CDR3 DNA is TGCGCCAGCAGCCCCGGGACAGGGGGCGCCTACGAGCAGTACTTC. Translated, it gives CASSPGTGGAYEQYF. The variable domain in full, with the rest retrieved from reference TRBV5-1 and TRBJ2-7, is KAGVTQTPRYLIKTRGQQVTLSCSPISGHRSVSWYQQTPGQGLQFLFEYFSETQRNKGNFPGRFSGRQFSNSRSEMNVSTLELGDSALYLCASSPGTGGAYEQYFGPGTRLTVT.

The chain has TRBV10-3 and TRBJ2-2; perhaps TRBD1 as D (6 bases). V lost 6 bases and J 1 base, leaving 12 bases between the germline ends. Germline V gene lookup returns CDR1 ENHRY and CDR2 SYGVKD. The CDR3 spans 15 residues. The CDR3 coding sequence is TGTGCCATCAGGAAACGACAGGAGAACACCGGGGAGCTGTTTTTT. Its translation: CAIRKRQENTGELFF.

This chain joins TRBV3-1 (or the pseudogene TRBV3-2) and TRBJ1-2; 8 bases match TRBD1. This CDR3 spans 15 amino acids. Germline assignment: CDR1 LGHDT and CDR2 YNNKEL (reference sequence). Losses at the gene ends were 0 bases for V and 8 bases for J; bases not matched to a gene: 8. The CDR3 protein is CASSQEPRGLRGYTF. In nucleotides, the CDR3 is TGTGCCAGCAGCCAAGAACCCAGGGGGCTTCGGGGCTACACCTTC.

The J gene is TRBJ1-1, the V gene TRBV5-1; D gene unclear. V was cut by 0 bases and J by 6 bases, with 9 bases left in between. Germline CDR1 and CDR2: SGHRS and YFSETQ. CDR3 length equals 13 residues. The CDR3 sequence is CASSLAGNPEAFF. As DNA, the CDR3 is TGCGCCAGCAGCTTGGCGGGGAATCCTGAAGCTTTCTTT.

CDR3 nucleotides: TGTGCCAGCAGTGTCAAAGTGGGACAGGGGATAAGTGGCTACACCTTC. Its protein product is CASSVKVGQGISGYTF. V usage is TRBV2 and J usage is TRBJ1-2, with 10 bases identical to TRBD1. In germline, CDR1 is SNHLY, CDR2 FYNNEI. Trimming took 4 bases from V and 7 from J; bases not matched to a gene: 12. The CDR3 sequence is 16 residues long.

CDR3 region: CASSYRWTDSNQPQHF. DNA of the CDR3: TGTGCCAGCAGTTACCGCTGGACAGATAGCAATCAGCCCCAGCATTTT. This chain joins TRBV6-2 or TRBV6-3 and TRBJ1-5; D perhaps matches TRBD1 (6 bases). This CDR3 is 16 amino acids long. The V gene's germline CDR1 is MNHEY and CDR2 SVGEGT. The germline V and J ends were trimmed by 2 bases and 0 bases, with 11 bases remaining between them.

J is TRBJ1-6 and V is TRBV3-1 (or the pseudogene TRBV3-2), with D perhaps matching TRBD1 (6 bases). Germline loops: CDR1 LGHDT, CDR2 YNNKEL (reference sequence). The CDR3 loop spans 15 amino acids. V lost 0 bases to trimming and J lost 9 bases, with 12 bases between them. The CDR3 is CASSQEGGGSSPLHF. DNA of the CDR3: TGTGCCAGCAGCCAAGAAGGGGGGGGAAGTTCACCCCTCCACTTT.

The genes are TRBV7-2 and TRBJ2-1; 13 nucleotides line up with TRBD2. This CDR3 is 14 amino acids long. The trim removed 8 bases at V and 5 bases at J, leaving 3 bases unmatched. Germline V gene sequence: CDR1 SGHTA, CDR2 FQGNSA. DNA for the CDR3: TGTGCCAGCGCAGGACTAGCGGGGGACAATGAGCAGTTCTTC. It codes for CASAGLAGDNEQFF.

The rearrangement joins TRBV6-5 to TRBJ1-2; D gene ambiguous. Trimming left V 4 bases short and J 3 bases short, with 12 bases between. The germline V gene encodes CDR1 MNHEY and CDR2 SVGAGI. The CDR3 contains 14 residues. DNA of the CDR3: TGTGCCAGCAGTTTATTCCCCGGGGACTATGGCTACACCTTC. The encoded protein is CASSLFPGDYGYTF.

The chain employs TRBV7-6 and TRBJ2-7, with 7 bases identical to TRBD1. V lost 7 bases and J lost 5; bases outside the gene matches: 14. Per germline, CDR1 SGHVS and CDR2 FNYEAQ. CDR3 length: 15 amino acids. The CDR3 region has the DNA TGTGCCAGCATCAACCTTCAGACAGGGCTAGACGAGCAGTACTTC. It is translated as CASINLQTGLDEQYF.

CDR3 DNA: TGTGCCAGCAGTTATTACAGGGGCCATGAGCAGTTCTTC. It yields the protein CASSYYRGHEQFF. The chain employs TRBV6-5 and TRBJ2-1; TRBD1 agrees at 7 bases. Trimming removed 3 bases from V and 8 bases from J; junction bases left unmatched: 4. The CDR3 is 13 amino acids. Germline V gene lookup returns CDR1 MNHEY and CDR2 SVGAGI.

The chain links TRBV6-5 to TRBJ2-7; possible D gene TRBD1, 5 bases. V lost 6 bases and J 5 bases, leaving 14 bases between the germline ends. The CDR3 covers 13 residues. Germline V gene data show CDR1 as MNHEY and CDR2 as SVGAGI. This chain's CDR3 is CASRRQGPDEQYF. The CDR3 nucleotides read TGTGCCAGCAGGAGGCAGGGCCCCGACGAGCAGTACTTC.

This chain connects TRBV5-1 to TRBJ2-1; 8 bases match TRBD1. The junction had 7 bases not matched to a gene; V was cut back by 4 bases and J by 10 bases. Germline V gene data show CDR1 as SGHRS and CDR2 as YFSETQ. The CDR3 is 13 amino acids. DNA of the CDR3: TGCGCCAGCAGCCAAGGACAGGGAGGAGAGCAGTTCTTC. Amino acids: CASSQGQGGEQFF.